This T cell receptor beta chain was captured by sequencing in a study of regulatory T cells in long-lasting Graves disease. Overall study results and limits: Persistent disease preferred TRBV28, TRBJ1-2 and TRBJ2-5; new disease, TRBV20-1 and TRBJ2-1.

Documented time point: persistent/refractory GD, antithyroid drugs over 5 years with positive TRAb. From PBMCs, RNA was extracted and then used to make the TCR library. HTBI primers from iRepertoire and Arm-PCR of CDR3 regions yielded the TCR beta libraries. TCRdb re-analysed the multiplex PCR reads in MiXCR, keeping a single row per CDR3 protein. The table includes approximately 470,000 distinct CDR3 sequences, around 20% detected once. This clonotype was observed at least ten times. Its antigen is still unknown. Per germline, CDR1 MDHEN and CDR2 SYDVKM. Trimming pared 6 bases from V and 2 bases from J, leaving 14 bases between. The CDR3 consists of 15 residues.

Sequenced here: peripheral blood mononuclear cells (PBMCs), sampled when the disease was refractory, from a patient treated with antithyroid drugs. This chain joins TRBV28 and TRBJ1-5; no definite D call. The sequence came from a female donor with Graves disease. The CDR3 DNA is TGTGCCAGCAGGAACGGGGTTGCAGGCAATCAGCCCCAGCATTTT. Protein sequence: CASRNGVAGNQPQHF.